This T cell receptor (beta chain) was profiled in a study of T cells in Graves' hyperthyroidism and ophthalmopathy. Template material for amplifying TCR beta CDR3 regions consisted of RNA transcripts. First-round RT-PCR with HTBI primers amplified the TCR CDR3 region. TCRdb re-analysed the multiplex PCR reads in MiXCR, keeping a single row per CDR3 protein. The sample shows 650,000 to 800,000 distinct CDR3 sequences, over 40% of them seen only once. Regarding the study as a whole: In validation, the model predicted ophthalmopathy. These predictions came a median approximately six months before onset. Most clonotypes that expanded in the thyroid above 0.001 also showed up in blood.

Any patient presenting with uncontrolled infection, other autoimmune disease, pregnancy or lactation was left out. Clinical symptoms, serum thyroxine and TRAb, thyroid ultrasound and orbital computed tomography together formed the diagnostic basis. A few counts support this clonotype. Its target is not known. V was clipped by 5 bases and J by 3 bases, with 14 bases between them. The V gene's germline CDR1 is MNHNS and CDR2 SASEGT. The CDR3 length is 14 residues. Sequencing was performed on peripheral blood or thyroid tissue (not recorded which). The gene calls are TRBV6-1 and TRBJ2-7; D call uncertain. This TCR derives from an adult man with Graves' disease, either hyperthyroidism or ophthalmopathy (not recorded which). The chain's CDR3 is CASSYSPLDYEQYF. For the CDR3, the DNA is TGTGCCAGCAGTTACTCTCCCCTTGACTACGAGCAGTACTTC.